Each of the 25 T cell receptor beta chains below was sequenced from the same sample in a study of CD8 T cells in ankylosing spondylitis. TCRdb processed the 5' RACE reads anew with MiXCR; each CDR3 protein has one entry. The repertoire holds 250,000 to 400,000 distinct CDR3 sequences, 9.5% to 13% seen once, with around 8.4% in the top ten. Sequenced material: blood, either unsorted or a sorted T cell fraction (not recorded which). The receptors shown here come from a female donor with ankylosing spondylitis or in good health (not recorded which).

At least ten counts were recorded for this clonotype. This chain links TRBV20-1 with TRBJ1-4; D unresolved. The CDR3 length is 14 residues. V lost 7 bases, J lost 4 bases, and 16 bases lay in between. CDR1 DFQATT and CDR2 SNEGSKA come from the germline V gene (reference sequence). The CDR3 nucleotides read TGCAGTGGGACGAGCAGCCCCCTTAATGAAAAACTGTTTTTT. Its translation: CSGTSSPLNEKLFF.

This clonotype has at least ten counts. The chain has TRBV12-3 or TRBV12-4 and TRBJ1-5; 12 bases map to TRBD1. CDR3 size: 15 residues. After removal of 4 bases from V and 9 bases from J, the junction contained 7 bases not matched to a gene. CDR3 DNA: TGTGCCAGCAGTTCTGGGACAGGGGGCGACCTGCCCCAGCATTTT. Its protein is CASSSGTGGDLPQHF.

In DNA form, the CDR3 reads TGTGCCAGCAGCCCGAAGGGACAGAGCTCCTACGAGCAGTACTTC. This translates into CASSPKGQSSYEQYF. The chain combines TRBV7-2 with TRBJ2-7; TRBD1 matches at 7 bases. CDR1 is SGHTA and CDR2 is FQGNSA in the germline V gene. With V trimmed by 5 bases and J by 0 bases, 7 bases remained unmatched. The CDR3 length is 15 residues.

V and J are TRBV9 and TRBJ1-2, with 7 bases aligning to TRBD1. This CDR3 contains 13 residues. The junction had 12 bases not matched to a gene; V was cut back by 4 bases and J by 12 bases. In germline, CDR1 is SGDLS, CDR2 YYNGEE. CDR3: CASSPQTGPGNTF. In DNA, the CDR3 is TGTGCCAGCAGCCCTCAGACAGGGCCCGGAAACACCTTC.

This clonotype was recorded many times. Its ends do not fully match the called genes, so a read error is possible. The CDR3 nucleotides read TGTGCCAGCAGCTTGGTCGCGGGGGGCTACAATGAGCAGTTCTTC. This sequence encodes CASSLVAGGYNEQFF. The chain has TRBV5-1 and TRBJ2-1; TRBD2 aligns across 8 bases. Looked up from germline, CDR1 is SGHRS and CDR2 is YFSETQ. CDR3 length equals 15 residues.

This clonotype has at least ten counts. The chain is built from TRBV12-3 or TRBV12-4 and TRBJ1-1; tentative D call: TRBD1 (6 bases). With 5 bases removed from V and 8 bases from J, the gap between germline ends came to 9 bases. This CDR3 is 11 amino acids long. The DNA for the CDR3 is TGTGCCAGCAGTCTGGGGGGCGAAGCTTTCTTT. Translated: CASSLGGEAFF.

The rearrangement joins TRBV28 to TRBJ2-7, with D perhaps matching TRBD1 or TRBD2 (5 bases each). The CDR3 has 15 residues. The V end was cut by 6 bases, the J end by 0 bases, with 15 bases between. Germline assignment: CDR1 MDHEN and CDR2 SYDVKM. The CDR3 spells CASSLWGGGSYEQYF. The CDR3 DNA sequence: TGTGCCAGCAGCCTCTGGGGTGGGGGCTCCTACGAGCAGTACTTC.

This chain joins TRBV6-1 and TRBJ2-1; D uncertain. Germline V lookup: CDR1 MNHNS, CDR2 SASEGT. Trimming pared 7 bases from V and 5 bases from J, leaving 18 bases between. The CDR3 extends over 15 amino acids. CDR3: CASIGPSAIHNEQFF. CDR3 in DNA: TGTGCCAGCATAGGGCCGTCAGCCATCCACAATGAGCAGTTCTTC.

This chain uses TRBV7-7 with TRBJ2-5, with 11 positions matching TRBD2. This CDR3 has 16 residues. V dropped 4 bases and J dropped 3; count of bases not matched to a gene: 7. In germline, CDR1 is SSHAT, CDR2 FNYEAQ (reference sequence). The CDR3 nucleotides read TGTGCCAGCAGCTCCAGACTAGCGGGAACCGAAGAGACCCAGTACTTC. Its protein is CASSSRLAGTEETQYF.

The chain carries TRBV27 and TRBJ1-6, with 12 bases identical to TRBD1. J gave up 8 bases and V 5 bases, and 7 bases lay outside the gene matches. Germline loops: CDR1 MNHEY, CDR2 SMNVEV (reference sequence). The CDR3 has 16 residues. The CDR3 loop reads CASSKGDRGQDSPLHF. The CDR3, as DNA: TGTGCCAGCAGTAAAGGGGACAGGGGGCAGGATTCACCCCTCCACTTT.

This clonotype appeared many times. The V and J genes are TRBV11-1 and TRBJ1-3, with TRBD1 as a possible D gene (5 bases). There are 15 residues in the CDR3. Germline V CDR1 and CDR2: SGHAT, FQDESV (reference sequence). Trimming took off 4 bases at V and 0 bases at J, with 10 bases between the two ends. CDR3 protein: CASSSDSVSGNTIYF. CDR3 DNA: TGTGCCAGCAGCTCAGACAGCGTCTCTGGAAACACCATATATTTT.

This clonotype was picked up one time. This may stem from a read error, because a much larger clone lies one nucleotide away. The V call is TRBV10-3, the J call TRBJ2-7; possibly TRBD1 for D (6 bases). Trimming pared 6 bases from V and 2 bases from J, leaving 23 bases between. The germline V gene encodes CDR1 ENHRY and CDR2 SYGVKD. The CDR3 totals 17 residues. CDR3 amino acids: CAIRIAATGAGAYEQYF. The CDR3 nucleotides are TGTGCCATCAGAATTGCAGCTACTGGGGCAGGGGCCTACGAGCAGTACTTC.

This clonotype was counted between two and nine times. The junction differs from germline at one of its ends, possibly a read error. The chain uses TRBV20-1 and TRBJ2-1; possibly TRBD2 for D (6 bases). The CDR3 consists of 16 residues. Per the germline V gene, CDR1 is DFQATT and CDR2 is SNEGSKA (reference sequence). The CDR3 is CCARDHRSGPYNEQFF. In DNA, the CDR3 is TGCTGTGCTAGAGATCACAGGAGCGGGCCCTACAATGAGCAGTTCTTC.

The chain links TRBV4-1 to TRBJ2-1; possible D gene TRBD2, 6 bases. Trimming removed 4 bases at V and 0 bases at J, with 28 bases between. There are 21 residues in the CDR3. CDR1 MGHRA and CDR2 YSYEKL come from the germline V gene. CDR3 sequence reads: CASSLRGMATPKMGSYNEQFF. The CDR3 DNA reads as TGCGCCAGCAGCCTCCGGGGGATGGCGACTCCAAAAATGGGCTCCTACAATGAGCAGTTCTTC.

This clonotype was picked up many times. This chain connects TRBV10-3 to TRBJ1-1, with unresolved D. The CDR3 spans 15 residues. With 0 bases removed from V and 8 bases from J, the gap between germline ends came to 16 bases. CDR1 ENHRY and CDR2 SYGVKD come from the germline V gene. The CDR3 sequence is CAISESKGRAGEAFF. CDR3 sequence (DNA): TGTGCCATCAGTGAGTCGAAGGGCCGTGCTGGGGAAGCTTTCTTT.

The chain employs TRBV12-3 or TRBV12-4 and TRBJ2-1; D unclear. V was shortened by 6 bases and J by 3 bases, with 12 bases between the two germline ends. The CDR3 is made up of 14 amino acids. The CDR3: CASSPVRIYNEQFF. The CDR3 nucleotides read TGTGCCAGCAGCCCAGTCAGAATCTACAATGAGCAGTTCTTC.

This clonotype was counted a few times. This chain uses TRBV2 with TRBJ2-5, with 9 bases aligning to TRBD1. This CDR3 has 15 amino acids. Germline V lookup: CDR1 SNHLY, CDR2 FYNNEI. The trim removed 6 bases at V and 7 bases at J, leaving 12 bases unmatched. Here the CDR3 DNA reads TGTGCCAGCAGCACCAGGACAGGGGATAGTGGGACCCAGTACTTC. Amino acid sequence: CASSTRTGDSGTQYF.

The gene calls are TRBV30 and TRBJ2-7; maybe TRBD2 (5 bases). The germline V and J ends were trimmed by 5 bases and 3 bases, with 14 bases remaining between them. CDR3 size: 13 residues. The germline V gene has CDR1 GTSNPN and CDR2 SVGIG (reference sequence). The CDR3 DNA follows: TGTGCCTGGGCCCTACTAGGAGACTACGAGCAGTACTTC. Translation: CAWALLGDYEQYF.

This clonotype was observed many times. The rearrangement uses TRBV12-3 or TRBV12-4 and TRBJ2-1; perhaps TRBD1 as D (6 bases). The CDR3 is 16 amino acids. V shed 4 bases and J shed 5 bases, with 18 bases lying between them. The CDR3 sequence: CASSSAQGTGHNEQFF. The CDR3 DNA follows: TGTGCCAGCAGTTCCGCTCAGGGAACAGGGCACAATGAGCAGTTCTTC.

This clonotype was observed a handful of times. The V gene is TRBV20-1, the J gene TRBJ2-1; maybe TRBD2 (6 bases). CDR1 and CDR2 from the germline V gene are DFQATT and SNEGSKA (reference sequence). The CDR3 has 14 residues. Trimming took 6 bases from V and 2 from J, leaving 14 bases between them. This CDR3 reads CSAPISGTYNEQFF. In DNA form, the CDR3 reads TGCAGTGCCCCGATTAGCGGAACCTACAATGAGCAGTTCTTC.

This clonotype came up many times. The CDR3 coding sequence is TGCGCCAGCAGTGTCATGGACACCGAGTTCTTC. It is translated as CASSVMDTEFF. The gene calls are TRBV10-2 and TRBJ2-1; a weak D match, TRBD1 (5 bases). The CDR3 consists of 11 residues. Deletions cut 4 bases from V and 14 bases from J, with 12 bases between. CDR1 and CDR2 from the germline V gene are WSHSY and SAAADI.

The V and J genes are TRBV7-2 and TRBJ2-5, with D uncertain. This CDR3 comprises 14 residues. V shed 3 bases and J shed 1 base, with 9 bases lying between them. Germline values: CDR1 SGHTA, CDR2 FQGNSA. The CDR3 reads CASSFPGFQETQYF. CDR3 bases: TGTGCCAGCAGCTTCCCCGGCTTCCAAGAGACCCAGTACTTC. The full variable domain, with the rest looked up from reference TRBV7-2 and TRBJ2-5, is GAGVSQSPSNKVTEKGKDVELRCDPISGHTALYWYRQSLGQGLEFLIYFQGNSAPDKSGLPSDRFSAERTGGSVSTLTIQRTQQEDSAVYLCASSFPGFQETQYFGPGTRLLVL.

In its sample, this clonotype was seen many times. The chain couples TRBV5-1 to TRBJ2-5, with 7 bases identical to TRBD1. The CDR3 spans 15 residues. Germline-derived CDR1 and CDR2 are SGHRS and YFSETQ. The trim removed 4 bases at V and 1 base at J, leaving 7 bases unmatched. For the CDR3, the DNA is TGCGCCAGCAGCGTACGACAGGGTCCCCAAGAGACCCAGTACTTC. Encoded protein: CASSVRQGPQETQYF.

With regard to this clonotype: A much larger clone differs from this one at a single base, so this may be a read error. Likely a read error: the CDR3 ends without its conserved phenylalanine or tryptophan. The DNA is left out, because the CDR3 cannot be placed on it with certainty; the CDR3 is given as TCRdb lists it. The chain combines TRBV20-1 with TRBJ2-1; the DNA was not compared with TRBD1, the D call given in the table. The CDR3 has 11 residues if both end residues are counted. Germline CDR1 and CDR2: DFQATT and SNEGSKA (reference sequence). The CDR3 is CSARGQGEPFI.

The CDR3 sequence is CASSSYRPGADEQFF. The CDR3 region has the DNA TGTGCCAGCAGTTCTTACAGACCGGGGGCTGATGAGCAGTTCTTC. The chain has TRBV12-3 or TRBV12-4 and TRBJ2-1; D is possibly TRBD1 or TRBD2 (6 bases each). V lost 4 bases to trimming and J lost 8 bases, with 18 bases between them. The CDR3 loop spans 15 amino acids.